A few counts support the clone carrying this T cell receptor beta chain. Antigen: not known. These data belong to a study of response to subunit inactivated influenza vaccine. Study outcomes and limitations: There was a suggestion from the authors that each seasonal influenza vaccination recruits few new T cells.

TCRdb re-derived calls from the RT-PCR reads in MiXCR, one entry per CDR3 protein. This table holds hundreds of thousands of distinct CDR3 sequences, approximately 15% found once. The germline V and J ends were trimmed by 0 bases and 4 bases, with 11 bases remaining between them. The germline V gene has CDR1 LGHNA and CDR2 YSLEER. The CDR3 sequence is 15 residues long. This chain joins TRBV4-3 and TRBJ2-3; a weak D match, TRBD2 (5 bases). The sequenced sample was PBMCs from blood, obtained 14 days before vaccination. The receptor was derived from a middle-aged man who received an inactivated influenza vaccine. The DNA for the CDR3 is TGCGCCAGCAGCCAAGATAGTGGCGGGTCAGATACGCAGTATTTT. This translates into CASSQDSGGSDTQYF.